The rows below give T cell receptor beta chains drawn from one sample of a study of neoadjuvant anti-PD-1 for oral cavity cancer. Produced via immunoSEQ multiplex PCR; TCRdb's table is partial and in-frame only. Of more than 12,000 clones in the sample, around 36% are singletons; the top ten hold 35% to 45%. The input for sequencing was tumor tissue, taken after nivolumab (anti-PD-1) treatment. The receptors shown here come from a person aged 40-85 years with oral cavity squamous cell carcinoma. Both conserved end residues are part of each CDR3. D genes are given only for firm matches. Size values are once, few and many counts, or a class for expanded clones, and some rows have none.

TRBV5-4,TRBJ2-3,few,NA,CASSFRVQMSTDTQYF,TGTGCCAGCAGCTTCAGGGTACAAATGAGCACAGATACGCAGTATTTT
TRBV27,TRBJ2-5,NA,NA,CASSLKGTQYQETQYF,TGTGCCAGCAGTTTAAAGGGGACACAGTACCAAGAGACCCAGTACTTC
TRBV6-5,TRBJ1-6,NA,NA,CASSYGATRGSPLHF,TGTGCCAGCAGTTACGGGGCAACAAGAGGCTCACCCCTCCACTTT
TRBV18,TRBJ1-6,few,NA,CASSSNVNNSPLHF,TGTGCCAGCTCGTCCAATGTCAATAATTCACCCCTCCACTTT
TRBV7-2,TRBJ1-5,NA,NA,CASSLGSWGQPQHF,TGTGCCAGCAGCTTAGGCTCTTGGGGGCAGCCCCAGCATTTT
TRBV10-2,TRBJ2-6,NA,NA,CASSRLGGGGSSGANVLTF,TGCGCCAGCAGTCGGTTGGGAGGAGGGGGTAGCTCTGGGGCCAACGTCCTGACTTTC
TRBV15,TRBJ2-5,few,TRBD2,CATSNYYRTSGAPKETQYF,TGTGCCACCAGTAACTATTACAGGACTAGCGGGGCCCCGAAAGAGACCCAGTACTTC
TRBV5-8,TRBJ1-5,NA,NA,CASSYDRNQPQHF,TGTGCCAGCAGCTATGACCGGAATCAGCCCCAGCATTTT
TRBV7-9,TRBJ2-3,NA,NA,CASSLTRRQNTDTQYF,TGTGCCAGCAGCTTGACTAGACGACAAAACACAGATACGCAGTATTTT
TRBV2,TRBJ2-7,few,NA,CASSARGWYEQYF,TGTGCCAGCAGTGCTCGGGGGTGGTACGAGCAGTACTTC
TRBV4-3,TRBJ2-7,NA,TRBD1,CASSQARDRLYF,TGCGCCAGCAGCCAAGCCCGGGACAGGCTGTACTTC
TRBV6-6,TRBJ2-5,few,TRBD2,CASSYSGLAGAQYF,TGTGCCAGCAGTTACTCGGGACTAGCGGGTGCCCAGTACTTC
TRBV30,TRBJ2-5,many,NA,CAWSFLVFQETQYF,TGTGCCTGGAGTTTCTTGGTTTTCCAAGAGACCCAGTACTTC
TRBV6-4,TRBJ1-5,NA,NA,CASSDATQPQHF,TGTGCCAGCAGTGACGCGACTCAGCCCCAGCATTTT
TRBV30,TRBJ2-5,NA,TRBD2,CAWSPRLAGGGETQYF,TGTGCCTGGAGCCCAAGACTAGCGGGGGGAGGTGAGACCCAGTACTTC
TRBV9,TRBJ1-6,NA,NA,CASSTAPYNSPLHF,TGTGCCAGCAGTACGGCACCTTATAATTCACCCCTCCACTTT
TRBV20-1,TRBJ1-2,few,NA,CSAVTSYGYTF,TGCAGTGCAGTGACAAGTTATGGCTACACCTTC
TRBV27,TRBJ2-7,few,NA,CAAKRLGTGNEQYF,TGTGCCGCCAAGAGACTGGGTACGGGAAACGAGCAGTACTTC
TRBV18,TRBJ1-2,NA,NA,CASSPGGVRGYTF,TGTGCCAGCTCCCCAGGAGGCGTGCGTGGCTACACCTTC
TRBV28,TRBJ1-6,many,NA,CASSLPPPGSPLHF,TGTGCCAGCAGTTTACCCCCTCCTGGGTCACCCCTCCACTTT
TRBV30,TRBJ2-3,NA,NA,CAWKKTYTQDTQYF,TGTGCCTGGAAAAAGACCTACACACAGGATACGCAGTATTTT
TRBV6-6,TRBJ2-7,NA,NA,CASSPSPAYEQYF,TGTGCCAGCAGTCCGTCACCAGCCTACGAGCAGTACTTC
TRBV1,TRBJ1-2,few,NA,CTSSPRTDANYGYTF,TGCACCAGCAGCCCCCGGACCGACGCTAACTATGGCTACACCTTC
TRBV25-1,TRBJ2-7,medium-sized,NA,CASSRAGSSYEQYF,TGTGCCAGCAGTCGGGCGGGGAGCTCCTACGAGCAGTACTTC
TRBV11-2,TRBJ2-6,NA,NA,CASSPTGGSGANVLTF,TGTGCCAGCAGCCCAACCGGTGGATCTGGGGCCAACGTCCTGACTTTC
TRBV5-1,TRBJ2-1,NA,NA,CASSPDRGWNEQFF,TGCGCCAGCAGCCCCGACCGGGGGTGGAATGAGCAGTTCTTC
TRBV4-3,TRBJ1-5,NA,NA,CASSQGARGQPQHF,TGCGCCAGCAGCCAAGGGGCCAGAGGGCAGCCCCAGCATTTT
TRBV6-5,TRBJ2-1,many,NA,CASSPGLTNNEQFF,TGTGCCAGCAGTCCGGGACTGACAAACAATGAGCAGTTCTTC
TRBV6-1,TRBJ2-1,NA,NA,CASSEAVGVRDNEQFF,TGTGCCAGCAGTGAAGCGGTTGGTGTCCGCGACAATGAGCAGTTCTTC
TRBV2,TRBJ2-7,NA,NA,CASSARSNRDFRPPPQYF,TGTGCCAGCAGTGCGAGAAGTAACCGGGACTTTCGTCCACCTCCACAGTACTTC
TRBV27,TRBJ1-5,NA,TRBD1,CASSLDRADNQPQHF,TGTGCCAGCAGTTTGGACAGGGCAGACAATCAGCCCCAGCATTTT
TRBV7-2,TRBJ2-5,NA,NA,CASSLGVRETQYF,TGTGCCAGCAGCTTAGGGGTCCGGGAGACCCAGTACTTC
TRBV6-5,TRBJ2-1,NA,NA,CASSYLGGEQFF,TGTGCCAGCAGTTACCTTGGAGGCGAGCAGTTCTTC
TRBV5-5,TRBJ1-5,NA,NA,CASSLGSSNQPQHF,TGTGCCAGCAGCTTAGGTTCCAGCAATCAGCCCCAGCATTTT
TRBV6-6,TRBJ1-1,NA,NA,CASSRGSTEAFF,TGTGCCAGCAGTAGGGGGTCCACTGAAGCTTTCTTT
TRBV30,TRBJ2-2,NA,NA,CAWSGIGDTGELFF,TGTGCCTGGAGTGGTATAGGGGACACCGGGGAGCTGTTTTTT
TRBV6-5,TRBJ2-2,NA,TRBD2,CASSTSGENTGELFF,TGTGCCAGCAGTACTAGCGGGGAGAACACCGGGGAGCTGTTTTTT
TRBV7-6,TRBJ2-2,medium-sized,NA,CASSYGGGELFF,TGTGCCAGCAGCTACGGGGGCGGGGAGCTGTTTTTT
TRBV19,TRBJ2-7,NA,NA,CASRAGVQQYF,TGTGCCAGCAGGGCGGGCGTTCAGCAGTACTTC
TRBV6-5,TRBJ2-7,many,NA,CASSYRGGSYEQYF,TGTGCCAGCAGTTACCGAGGGGGATCCTACGAGCAGTACTTC
TRBV7-9,TRBJ1-1,few,NA,CASSYSENTEAFF,TGTGCCAGCAGCTACAGCGAGAACACTGAAGCTTTCTTT
TRBV7-7,TRBJ2-5,NA,TRBD2,CASSLGGLKSQETQYF,TGTGCCAGCAGCTTAGGGGGACTAAAGAGCCAAGAGACCCAGTACTTC
TRBV6-5,TRBJ1-6,NA,TRBD1,CASSYYPGQANSPLHF,TGTGCCAGCAGTTATTACCCGGGACAGGCCAATTCACCCCTCCACTTT
TRBV10-3,TRBJ1-2,few,TRBD1,CAIRDRGYYGYTF,TGTGCCATCAGGGACAGGGGGTACTATGGCTACACCTTC
TRBV4-1,TRBJ1-1,NA,NA,CASSQDRRDAREAFF,TGCGCCAGCAGCCAAGATCGGCGGGACGCCCGTGAAGCTTTCTTT
TRBV18,TRBJ2-7,many,TRBD1,CASSPPWGGQGLYEQYF,TGTGCCAGCTCACCACCGTGGGGGGGACAGGGACTTTACGAGCAGTACTTC
TRBV2,TRBJ2-7,NA,TRBD2,CASKAGVSYEQYF,TGTGCCAGCAAAGCGGGGGTTTCCTACGAGCAGTACTTC